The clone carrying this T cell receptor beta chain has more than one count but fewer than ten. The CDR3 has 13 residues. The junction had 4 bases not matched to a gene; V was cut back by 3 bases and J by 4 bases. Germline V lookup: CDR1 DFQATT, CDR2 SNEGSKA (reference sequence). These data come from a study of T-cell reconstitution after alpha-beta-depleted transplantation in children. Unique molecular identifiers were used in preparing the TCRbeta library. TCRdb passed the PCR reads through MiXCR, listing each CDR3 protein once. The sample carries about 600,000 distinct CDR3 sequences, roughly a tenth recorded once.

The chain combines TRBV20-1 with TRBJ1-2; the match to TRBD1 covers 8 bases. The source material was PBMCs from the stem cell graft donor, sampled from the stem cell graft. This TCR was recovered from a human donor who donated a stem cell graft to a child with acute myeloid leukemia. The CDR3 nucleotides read TGCAGTGCTAGTTGGACAGGGAGCTATGGCTACACCTTC. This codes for CSASWTGSYGYTF.